What follows describes a single T cell receptor beta chain. The antigen is not known. These data come from a study of cytotoxic CD8 clonotypes in ibrutinib-treated CLL. Overall study results and limits: Patients had baseline clonality above age-matched healthy donors, and this clonality moved with circulating CD8+ T-cell counts. Few clonotypes were public, and these shrank or held steady under treatment. Investigators sampled sustained-remission and progressing patients at differing times.

Germline values: CDR1 LNHDA, CDR2 SQIVND (reference sequence). With 5 bases removed from V and 14 bases from J, the gap between germline ends came to 26 bases. The CDR3 contains 15 residues. T cells were sequenced at a targeted depth of 1 in 200,000 to 1 in 1 million. Measured with immunoSEQ multiplex PCR; TCRdb has only the in-frame clones, and not every one. The data hold about 45,000 clones, with about 69% observed a single time. The chain uses TRBV19 and TRBJ2-3, with D possibly matching TRBD1 (5 bases). The specimen was PBMCs, collected after 24 months of ibrutinib treatment. The clonotype originates from a human donor with chronic lymphocytic leukemia. This chain's CDR3 is CASSLGSRGHKAPYF. The CDR3, as DNA: TGTGCCAGTAGTCTAGGATCAAGGGGCCACAAGGCGCCGTATTTT. The full variable domain, in which reference TRBV19 and TRBJ2-3 provide the parts outside the CDR3, is DGGITQSPKYLFRKEGQNVTLSCEQNLNHDAMYWYRQDPGQGLRLIYYSQIVNDFQKGDIAEGYSVSREKKESFPLTVTSAQKNPTAFYLCASSLGSRGHKAPYFGPGTRLTVL.